What follows describes a single TCR beta chain. The sample is drawn from a study of identical twins. From the 5' RACE reads, TCRdb called clonotypes with MiXCR, one entry per CDR3 protein. Here the sample spans 550,000 to 700,000 distinct CDR3 sequences, over 8.5% being singletons. The CDR3 sequence is 16 residues long. The germline gives CDR1 LGHNA, CDR2 YNFKEQ. V trimming: 0 bases; J trimming: 7 bases; junction bases outside the gene matches: 0. The data also belong to a second study, concerning yellow fever vaccine responses in identical twins.

V gene TRBV4-2 combines with J gene TRBJ2-1; 16 bases align to TRBD2. The sequence was obtained from a woman under 30 in good health. Specimen: PBMCs. The CDR3 reads CASSQEGLAGGNEQFF. The CDR3 nucleotides read TGTGCCAGCAGCCAAGAGGGACTAGCGGGGGGGAATGAGCAGTTCTTC.